The 4 T cell receptor beta chains reported below all come from one sample, sequenced in a study of T cell responses to AZD1222 COVID-19 vaccine. Generated by immunoSEQ multiplex PCR, the TCRdb table keeps only in-frame clones and is missing some. The data show approximately 110,000 clones, about 81% seen once. Source: peripheral blood, taken on day 0 of AZD1222 vaccination. The origin of the receptors is an adult in good health.

The chain uses TRBV7-2 and TRBJ2-7, with D unresolved. V lost 3 bases to trimming and J lost 0 bases, with 6 bases between them. Germline V lookup: CDR1 SGHTA, CDR2 FQGNSA. This CDR3 contains 13 residues. The CDR3: CASSLVISYEQYF. CDR3 nucleotide sequence: TGTGCCAGCAGCTTGGTCATCTCCTACGAGCAGTACTTC. Looking up the rest from reference TRBV7-2 and TRBJ2-7 gives the full variable domain: GAGVSQSPSNKVTEKGKDVELRCDPISGHTALYWYRQSLGQGLEFLIYFQGNSAPDKSGLPSDRFSAERTGGSVSTLTIQRTQQEDSAVYLCASSLVISYEQYFGPGTRLTVT.

This clone has only one observation. The rearrangement uses TRBV7-2 and TRBJ2-1; no firm D call. This CDR3 has 12 residues. V shed 3 bases and J shed 7 bases, with 7 bases lying between them. Germline loops: CDR1 SGHTA, CDR2 FQGNSA. The CDR3 loop reads CASSFVVNEQFF. For the CDR3, the DNA is TGTGCCAGCAGCTTTGTTGTGAATGAGCAGTTCTTC.

The genes are TRBV11-2 and TRBJ1-1; D unresolved. This CDR3 has 13 residues. Looked up from germline, CDR1 is SGHAT and CDR2 is FQNNGV. V lost 5 bases, J lost 6 bases, and 13 bases lay in between. The CDR3 coding sequence is TGTGCCAGCAGCCCGGATGGTAGGGCTGAAGCTTTCTTT. Amino acids: CASSPDGRAEAFF.

The chain links TRBV4-1 to TRBJ1-1; the match to TRBD1 covers 8 bases. CDR3 length: 12 residues. Germline CDR1 is MGHRA and CDR2 is YSYEKL. The trim removed 1 base at V and 11 bases at J, leaving 3 bases unmatched. In nucleotides, the CDR3 is TGCGCCAGCAGCCAAGGAAGACAGGGGGCTTTCTTT. The encoded protein is CASSQGRQGAFF.